The source of this T cell receptor (beta chain) is a study of response to subunit inactivated influenza vaccine. In its sample, this clonotype was seen a few times. What it binds is not known. Deletions cut 5 bases from V and 13 bases from J, with 15 bases between. From germline, CDR1 is SGHAT and CDR2 FQDESV (reference sequence). The CDR3 runs to 12 residues. Study-wide results and limits: Every seasonal influenza vaccination brings in few new T cells, the authors suggested.

TCRdb reprocessed the RT-PCR reads with MiXCR, giving one entry per CDR3 protein. The sample contains roughly 160,000 distinct CDR3 sequences, over 8.5% of which appear only once. This specimen consisted of CD8+ T cells sorted from PBMCs, obtained around 25 months after vaccination. The chain joins TRBV11-1 to TRBJ2-1; D might be TRBD1 or TRBD2, each matching 5 bases. This clonotype was obtained from a man aged 45 to 70 who received an inactivated influenza vaccine. The CDR3 here is CASSGPVGEQFF. As DNA, the CDR3 is TGTGCCAGCAGCGGCCCTGTGGGGGAACAGTTCTTC.